This TCR beta chain was found in a study of blood T cell repertoires in COVID-19. Overall study: Some COVID-19 samples were acute and others convalescent; all came from the United States, Italy and Spain. From T cells, B-cell-depleted T cells, or PBMCs came the material, which was cDNA or gDNA.

Only a few counts were recorded for this clone. This CDR3 comprises 16 residues. Germline lookup yields CDR1 LGHNA and CDR2 YNFKEQ. V shed 3 bases, J shed 2 bases, and the junction held 7 bases outside the gene matches. In the authors' workflow: Reference gene primer amplification yielded estimated nucleated cell counts. Only in-frame clones appear in the TCRdb table, and some are missing; sequencing was by immunoSEQ multiplex PCR. V, J and clone size were drawn from that table, and D and trimming were deduced from the DNA. Altogether around 110,000 clones are present, 90% being singletons, with the ten largest covering 1.8%.

This sequence was found in a human donor with active COVID-19. The donor label of this sample is uncertain. Sample: peripheral blood. The rearrangement links TRBV4-2 to TRBJ2-7; 10 bases are a match to TRBD2. The CDR3 is CASSQGSGGGPYEQYF. For the CDR3, the DNA is TGTGCCAGCAGCCAGGGGAGCGGGGGGGGCCCCTACGAGCAGTACTTC.